Listed below are T cell receptor beta chains from one sample, sequenced in a study of PD-L1 blockade in urothelial cancer. The method was immunoSEQ multiplex PCR; TCRdb's version includes in-frame clones alone and lacks a portion of them. Among approximately 30,000 clones listed, roughly nine tenths were seen once. The sequenced sample was PBMCs, obtained around atezolizumab (anti-PD-L1) treatment. The receptors stem from a man of 80 years or more with urothelial cancer. Each CDR3 is given with its conserved first and last residue. A D gene is named only where the DNA matches it firmly. The size entry is marked missing in some rows and otherwise reads once, few, many or a size class.

d_call j_call v_call clone_size cdr3_nt cdr3_aa
TRBD2 TRBJ2-1 TRBV7-9 NA TGTGCCAGCAGCCTCCGGACTAGCGGGGCCTCCTCCTACAATGAGCAGTTCTTC CASSLRTSGASSYNEQFF
NA TRBJ2-7 TRBV30 NA TGTGCCTGGAGTACCTCGGGGGCCTACGAGCAGTACTTC CAWSTSGAYEQYF
TRBD1 TRBJ2-5 TRBV28 NA TGTGCCAGCAGTTCTCGTATTACAGGGGGCCCAAAGGAGGAGACCCAGTACTTC CASSSRITGGPKEETQYF
NA TRBJ2-7 TRBV5-1 NA TGCGCCAGCAGCCGAGAGGGCAACATCTACGAGCAGTACTTC CASSREGNIYEQYF
NA TRBJ2-7 TRBV6-5 NA TGTGCCAGCAGTCCCCGGGACTCGGGCTCCTACGAGCAGTACTTC CASSPRDSGSYEQYF
TRBD1 TRBJ1-2 TRBV10-3 NA TGTGCCATCAGTGAGACAGGGGGCGCGATCGACGGCTACACCTTC CAISETGGAIDGYTF
TRBD1 TRBJ1-2 TRBV29-1 NA TGCAGCGCTGGGACAGGGGGTAACTATGGCTACACCTTC CSAGTGGNYGYTF
NA TRBJ1-1 TRBV5-5 NA TGTGCCAGCAGCTTGAACCAGGGTTCATGGACTGAAGCTTTCTTT CASSLNQGSWTEAFF
NA TRBJ1-5 TRBV10-3 NA TGTGCCATCAGTGAGTCGGGGGGGGATCAGCCCCAGCATTTT CAISESGGDQPQHF
NA TRBJ2-1 TRBV5-1 NA TGCGCCAGCAGCTGGAAATTAGCGGACTCCTACAATGAGCAGTTCTTC CASSWKLADSYNEQFF
NA TRBJ2-4 TRBV28 NA TGTGCCAGCAGCTTTCGATCCGGGGGAAACATTCAGTACTTC CASSFRSGGNIQYF
TRBD1 TRBJ1-3 TRBV4-1 NA TGCGCCAGCAGCCAAGCCGACAGGGGGAAAGGGAGAAACACCATATATTTT CASSQADRGKGRNTIYF
NA TRBJ1-5 TRBV28 few TGTGCCAGCAAACAGATTGGGCAGCCCCAGCATTTT CASKQIGQPQHF